The entry that follows covers one TCR beta chain sequence. Its antigen remains unknown. This sample stems from a study of CD8 T cells in Susac syndrome. Findings of the study overall: The peak of CD8+ clonal expansion in Susac was seen in TEMRA cells and active patients.

TEMRA cells were enriched by FACS, and CD4+ and CD8+ T cells were negatively isolated. Reverse transcription of about 0.45 to 1 ug RNA was carried out with random hexamers. TCR beta CDR3 was amplified by immunoSEQ covering 54 Vbeta and 13 Jbeta. Each CDR3 protein is one row after TCRdb ran MiXCR on the immunoSEQ multiplex PCR reads. The top ten hold 0.3% of the sample, which has around 100,000 distinct CDR3 sequences, approximately 95% seen once. Unmatched junction bases numbered 1, after V lost 3 bases and J lost 2 bases. CDR1 is SGHDN and CDR2 is FVKESK in the germline V gene. The CDR3 consists of 14 residues.

Sequenced: CD8+ T cells from PBMCs. The chain is built from TRBV14 and TRBJ2-3, with 8 bases matching TRBD2. The TCR sequence derives from a human donor with Susac syndrome. The CDR3 loop reads CASSQGLVTDTQYF. CDR3 DNA: TGTGCCAGCAGCCAGGGACTAGTCACAGATACGCAGTATTTT.